The 13 T cell receptor beta chains listed next were all sequenced from one sample in a study of low-dose radiotherapy and immunotherapy resistance in tumors. TCRs were put through 20 PCR cycles of amplification with Phusion. A constant-region primer and the V-primer adapter served as the primer pair. MiXCR, run by TCRdb on the reads, gives a single entry per CDR3 protein. The table records some 45,000 distinct CDR3 sequences, 12% of them present only once. Time point in this sample: before trial treatment. Material: PBMCs, obtained before treatment. These receptors all stem from a female donor with ovarian cancer.

This clonotype was detected ten times or more. This sequence joins TRBV6-5 and TRBJ2-3; tentative D call: TRBD2 (6 bases). Trimming took 10 bases from V and 7 from J, leaving 21 bases between them. The CDR3 has 14 residues. Germline-derived CDR1 and CDR2 are MNHEY and SVGAGI. The CDR3 reads CATGGLERPNTQYF. The CDR3 region has the DNA TGTGCCACAGGAGGGCTAGAGAGACCAAATACGCAGTATTTT.

Ten or more counts support this clonotype. This sequence joins TRBV7-6 and TRBJ2-2; either TRBD1 or TRBD2 may supply D (6 bases each). Germline lookup yields CDR1 SGHVS and CDR2 FNYEAQ. V lost 1 base and J lost 0, with 12 bases in between. This CDR3 is built from 17 residues. The CDR3 coding sequence is TGTGCCAGCAGCTTAGTGCGGAGGGGGGCGAACACCGGGGAGCTGTTTTTT. Its protein is CASSLVRRGANTGELFF.

This clonotype was recorded many times. The chain uses TRBV27 and TRBJ2-3; D unresolved. This CDR3 comprises 13 residues. Germline assignment: CDR1 MNHEY and CDR2 SMNVEV (reference sequence). The V gene lost 6 bases and the J gene lost 2 bases, with 9 bases spanning the gap. This chain's CDR3 is CASRPNPTDTQYF. The CDR3 DNA reads TGTGCCAGCAGACCAAACCCCACAGATACGCAGTATTTT.

This clonotype was seen ten or more times. V and J are TRBV18 and TRBJ2-3, with 8 nucleotides matching TRBD2. CDR1 is KGHSH and CDR2 is LQKENI in the germline V gene. The CDR3 consists of 14 residues. V dropped 4 bases and J dropped 3; count of bases not matched to a gene: 3. CDR3 residues: CASSRRGGTDTQYF. In nucleotides, the CDR3 is TGTGCCAGCTCACGCCGGGGGGGGACAGATACGCAGTATTTT.

This clonotype was seen ten or more times. The rearrangement uses TRBV29-1 and TRBJ2-2; D call uncertain. Germline V gives CDR1 SQVTM, CDR2 ANQGSEA. V lost 2 bases and J 5 bases, leaving 6 bases between the germline ends. The CDR3 totals 12 residues. The CDR3 bases are TGCAGCGTTGAACGTGGGACCGGGGAGCTGTTTTTT. Translating gives CSVERGTGELFF.

There are many counts of this clonotype. This chain uses TRBV25-1 with TRBJ2-1; the match to TRBD1 covers 9 bases. Germline CDR1 reads MGHDK; CDR2 reads SYGVNS. This CDR3 is built from 15 residues. The V and J ends lost 2 bases and 8 bases, in that order; junction bases with no gene match: 7. The CDR3 nucleotides read TGTGCCAGCAGTGAAGCGAACAGGGGGCTCGATGAGCAGTTCTTC. Protein: CASSEANRGLDEQFF.

The table lists this clonotype with many counts. The genes are TRBV28 and TRBJ2-3; a weak D match, TRBD2 (6 bases). Germline values: CDR1 MDHEN, CDR2 SYDVKM. CDR3 length: 15 residues. The V end lost 2 bases, the J end lost 0 bases, and 9 bases lay between the germline ends. The CDR3 region has the DNA TGTGCCAGCAGTTTACGGGGGATTAGCACAGATACGCAGTATTTT. The encoded protein is CASSLRGISTDTQYF.

In this sample, this clonotype turned up many times. The V and J genes are TRBV2 and TRBJ2-5, with 10 positions matching TRBD2. The junction had 4 bases not matched to a gene; V was cut back by 1 base and J by 2 bases. CDR1 is SNHLY and CDR2 is FYNNEI in the germline V gene. This CDR3 region has 16 residues. Here the CDR3 reads CASSEGLAGGQETQYF. The CDR3 nucleotides are TGTGCCAGCAGTGAAGGTTTAGCGGGGGGACAAGAGACCCAGTACTTC.

This clonotype was counted many times. This sequence joins TRBV18 and TRBJ2-3; D may be TRBD1 (5 bases). The V gene lost 9 bases and the J gene lost 8 bases, with 30 bases spanning the gap. CDR1 is KGHSH and CDR2 is LQKENI in the germline V gene. CDR3 length: 17 residues. The CDR3 nucleotides read TGTGCCAGTTCGATCATCCCAAGGACATCGGGTCCTGTTACGCAGTATTTT. Its protein product is CASSIIPRTSGPVTQYF.

This clonotype was detected ten times or more. The chain joins TRBV10-3 to TRBJ1-1; D is undetermined. Trimming stripped 6 bases from V and 4 bases from J, with 12 bases between. Germline CDR1 reads ENHRY; CDR2 reads SYGVKD. The CDR3 contains 13 residues. CDR3 in DNA: TGTGCCATCAGGGGGAGTACTTCCACTGAAGCTTTCTTT. This gives the protein CAIRGSTSTEAFF.

This clonotype was recorded at least ten times. The chain links TRBV6-5 to TRBJ2-1; D could derive from TRBD1 or TRBD2 (6 bases each). Per the germline V gene, CDR1 is MNHEY and CDR2 is SVGAGI. CDR3 size: 12 residues. V lost 5 bases, J lost 11 bases, and 13 bases lay in between. The CDR3 sequence is CASSLWGAKQFF. The CDR3 nucleotides are TGTGCCAGCAGTCTTTGGGGGGCGAAGCAGTTCTTC.

At least ten counts were recorded for this clonotype. One end of the junction fails to match germline, which may point to a read error. The rearrangement links TRBV3-1 to TRBJ2-7; TRBD2 matches 11 bases. CDR1 is LGHDT and CDR2 is YNNKEL in the germline V gene (reference sequence). This CDR3 has 13 amino acids. CDR3 coding DNA: TGTGCCAGCAGCCTGGGGACTAGCGGCCAAGTAGGCTTC. Translating it yields CASSLGTSGQVGF.

This clonotype was counted ten times or more. This chain links TRBV3-1 with TRBJ2-2; a weak D match, TRBD1 (6 bases). Germline-derived CDR1 and CDR2 are LGHDT and YNNKEL (reference sequence). Trimming stripped 7 bases from V and 0 bases from J, with 15 bases between. The CDR3 is 16 amino acids. The CDR3 protein is CASNPDSRTNTGELFF. CDR3 coding DNA: TGTGCCAGCAACCCGGACAGCCGAACGAACACCGGGGAGCTGTTTTTT.